The T cell receptor beta chain described here comes from a study of OX40 agonist ivuxolimab in advanced cancers. Libraries were prepared by immunoSEQ multiplex PCR; TCRdb keeps only in-frame clonotypes and omits some of them. The table lists 50,000 to 70,000 clones, about 83% of them singletons, with around 0.79% in the top ten. J gave up 0 bases and V 1 base, and 2 bases lay outside the gene matches. The CDR3 consists of 17 residues. The V gene's germline CDR1 is MGHRA and CDR2 YSYEKL. The J gene is TRBJ2-3, the V gene TRBV4-1; 12 nucleotides agree with TRBD2. The sample consisted of CD4+ or CD8+ T cells sorted from blood, taken in a trial of the OX40 agonist ivuxolimab. This receptor was identified in an adult with an advanced solid tumor such as melanoma, head and neck, liver or kidney cancer. The DNA for the CDR3 is TGCGCCAGCAGCCAAGCCGGACTAGCGGGGAGCACAGATACGCAGTATTTT. It translates to CASSQAGLAGSTDTQYF.